This T cell receptor beta chain was documented in a study of shared clonotypes between healthy human individuals. The sample holds one count of this clone. The donors were adults (healthy and HIV-negative) with no recent acute infections or vaccinations. Caucasian adults living in Nashville, Tennessee, provided all samples. The CDR3 has 13 amino acids. The V end was cut by 2 bases, the J end by 7 bases, with 10 bases between. In germline, CDR1 is SGHDT, CDR2 YYEEEE. Method: immunoSEQ multiplex PCR; TCRdb's copy keeps in-frame clones and lacks some. This sample carries 2 million or so clones, 85% to 95% of them seen once, and the ten largest clones take 0.1% to 0.15%.

Sequenced sample: naive CD4+ T cells sorted from blood. Subset noted: CD45RA+ positively selected. The chain uses TRBV5-6 and TRBJ1-3; D not certain. This clonotype originated in a man in his late teens or twenties in good health. The CDR3 sequence: CASSLEPENTIYF. The CDR3 DNA follows: TGTGCCAGCAGCTTAGAGCCGGAGAACACCATATATTTT.